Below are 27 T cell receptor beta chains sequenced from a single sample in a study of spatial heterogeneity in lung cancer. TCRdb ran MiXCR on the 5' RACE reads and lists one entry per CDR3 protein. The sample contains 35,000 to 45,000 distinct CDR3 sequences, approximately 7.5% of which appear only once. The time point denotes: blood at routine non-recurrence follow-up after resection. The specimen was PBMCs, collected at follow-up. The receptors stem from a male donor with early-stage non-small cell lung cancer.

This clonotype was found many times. The CDR3 nucleotides read TGCAGTGCTAGGGAACTGGGACAGGGGGACTACGAGCAGTACTTC. Its protein is CSARELGQGDYEQYF. The chain employs TRBV20-1 and TRBJ2-7; TRBD1 matches at 11 bases. The CDR3 is 15 amino acids. Unmatched junction bases numbered 7, after V lost 3 bases and J lost 3 bases. The germline V gene has CDR1 DFQATT and CDR2 SNEGSKA (reference sequence).

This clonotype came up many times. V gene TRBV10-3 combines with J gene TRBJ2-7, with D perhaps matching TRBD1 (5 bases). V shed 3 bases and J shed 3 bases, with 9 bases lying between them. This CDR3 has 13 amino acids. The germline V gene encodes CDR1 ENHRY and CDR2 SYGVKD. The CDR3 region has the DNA TGTGCCATCAGTGATGGCAGGGACTACGAGCAGTACTTC. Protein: CAISDGRDYEQYF.

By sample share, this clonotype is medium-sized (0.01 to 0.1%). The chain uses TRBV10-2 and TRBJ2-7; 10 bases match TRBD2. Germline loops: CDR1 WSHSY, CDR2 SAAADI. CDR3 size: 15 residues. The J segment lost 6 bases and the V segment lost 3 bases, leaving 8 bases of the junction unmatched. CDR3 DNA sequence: TGCGCCAGCAGTGAAAGCGGGGGGGCGACTCGCGAGCAGTACTTC. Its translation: CASSESGGATREQYF.

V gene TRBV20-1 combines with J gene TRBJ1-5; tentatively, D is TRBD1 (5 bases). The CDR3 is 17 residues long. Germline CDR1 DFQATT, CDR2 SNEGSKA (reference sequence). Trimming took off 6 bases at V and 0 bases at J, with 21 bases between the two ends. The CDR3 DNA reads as TGCAGTGCGAGAAGAGGGGCTGGGTTCTCTAGCAATCAGCCCCAGCATTTT. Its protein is CSARRGAGFSSNQPQHF.

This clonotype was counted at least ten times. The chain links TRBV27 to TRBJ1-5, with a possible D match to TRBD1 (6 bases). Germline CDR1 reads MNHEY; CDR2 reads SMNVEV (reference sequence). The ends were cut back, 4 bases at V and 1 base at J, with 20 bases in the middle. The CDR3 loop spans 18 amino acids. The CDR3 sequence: CASSSFVPGTLSNQPQHF. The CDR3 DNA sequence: TGTGCCAGCAGTTCCTTCGTCCCCGGGACACTCAGCAATCAGCCCCAGCATTTT.

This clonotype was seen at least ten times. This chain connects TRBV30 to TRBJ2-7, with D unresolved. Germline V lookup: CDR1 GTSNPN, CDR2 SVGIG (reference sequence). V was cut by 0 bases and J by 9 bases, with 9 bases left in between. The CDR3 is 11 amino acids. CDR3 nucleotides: TGTGCCTGGAGTGTACATGGGCGGCAGTACTTC. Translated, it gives CAWSVHGRQYF.

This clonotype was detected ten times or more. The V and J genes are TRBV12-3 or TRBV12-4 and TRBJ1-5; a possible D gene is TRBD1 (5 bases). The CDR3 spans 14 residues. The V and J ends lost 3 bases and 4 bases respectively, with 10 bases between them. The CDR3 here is CASSFGGANQPQHF. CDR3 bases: TGTGCCAGCAGTTTTGGTGGGGCGAATCAGCCCCAGCATTTT.

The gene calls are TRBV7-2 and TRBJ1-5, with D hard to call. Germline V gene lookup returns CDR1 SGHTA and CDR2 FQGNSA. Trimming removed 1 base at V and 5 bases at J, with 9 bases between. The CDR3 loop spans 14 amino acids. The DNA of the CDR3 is TGTGCCAGCAGCTTAGGCGAGGGTTATCAGCCCCAGCATTTT. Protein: CASSLGEGYQPQHF.

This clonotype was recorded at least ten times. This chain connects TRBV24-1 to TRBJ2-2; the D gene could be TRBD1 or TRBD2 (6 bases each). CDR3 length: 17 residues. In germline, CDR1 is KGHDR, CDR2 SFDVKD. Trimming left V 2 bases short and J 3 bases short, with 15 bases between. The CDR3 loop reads CATSDSLGGPDTGELFF. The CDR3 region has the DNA TGTGCCACCAGTGATTCTCTTGGGGGGCCGGACACCGGGGAGCTGTTTTTT.

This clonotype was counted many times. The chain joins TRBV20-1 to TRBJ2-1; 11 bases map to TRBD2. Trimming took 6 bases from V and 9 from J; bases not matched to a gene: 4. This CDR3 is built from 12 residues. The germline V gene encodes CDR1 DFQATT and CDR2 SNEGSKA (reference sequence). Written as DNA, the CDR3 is TGCAGTGCGACTAGCGGGGACCCTGAGCAGTTCTTC. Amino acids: CSATSGDPEQFF.

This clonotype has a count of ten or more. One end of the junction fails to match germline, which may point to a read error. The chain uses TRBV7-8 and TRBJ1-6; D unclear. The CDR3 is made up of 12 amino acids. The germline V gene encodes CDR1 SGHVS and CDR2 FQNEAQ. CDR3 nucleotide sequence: TGTGCCAGCAGCTTAGGGTATTCACCCCTCCATTTT. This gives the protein CASSLGYSPLHF. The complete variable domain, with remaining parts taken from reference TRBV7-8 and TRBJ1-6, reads GAGVSQSPRYKVAKRGQDVALRCDPISGHVSLFWYQQALGQGPEFLTYFQNEAQLDKSGLPSDRFFAERPEGSVSTLKIQRTQQEDSAVYLCASSLGYSPLHFGNGTRLTVT.

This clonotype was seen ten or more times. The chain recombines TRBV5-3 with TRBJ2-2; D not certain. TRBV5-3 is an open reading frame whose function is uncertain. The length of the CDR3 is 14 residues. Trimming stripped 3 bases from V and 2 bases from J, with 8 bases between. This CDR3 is CARSSETNTGELFF. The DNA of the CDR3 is TGTGCCAGAAGCTCCGAGACAAACACCGGGGAGCTGTTTTTT.

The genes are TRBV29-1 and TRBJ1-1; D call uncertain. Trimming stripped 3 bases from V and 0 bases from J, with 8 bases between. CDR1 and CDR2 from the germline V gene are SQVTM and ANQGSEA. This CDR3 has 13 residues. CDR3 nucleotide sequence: TGCAGCGTTGAGAAGGGAATGAACACTGAAGCTTTCTTT. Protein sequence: CSVEKGMNTEAFF.

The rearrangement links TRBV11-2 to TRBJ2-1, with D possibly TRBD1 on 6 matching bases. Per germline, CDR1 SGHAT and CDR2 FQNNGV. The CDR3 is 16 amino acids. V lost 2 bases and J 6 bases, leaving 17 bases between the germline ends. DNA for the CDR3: TGTGCCAGCAGCTTAAACCGCAGGGGAGTGGGCAATGAGCAGTTCTTC. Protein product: CASSLNRRGVGNEQFF. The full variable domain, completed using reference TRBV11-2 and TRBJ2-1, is EAGVAQSPRYKIIEKRQSVAFWCNPISGHATLYWYQQILGQGPKLLIQFQNNGVVDDSQLPKDRFSAERLKGVDSTLKIQPAKLEDSAVYLCASSLNRRGVGNEQFFGPGTRLTVL.

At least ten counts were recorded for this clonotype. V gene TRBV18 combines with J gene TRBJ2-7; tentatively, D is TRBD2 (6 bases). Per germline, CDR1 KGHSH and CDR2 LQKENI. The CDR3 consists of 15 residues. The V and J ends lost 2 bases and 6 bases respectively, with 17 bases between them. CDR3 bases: TGTGCCAGCTCACCAGGGCGGGGCCCGAGGGCCGAGCAGTACTTC. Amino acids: CASSPGRGPRAEQYF.

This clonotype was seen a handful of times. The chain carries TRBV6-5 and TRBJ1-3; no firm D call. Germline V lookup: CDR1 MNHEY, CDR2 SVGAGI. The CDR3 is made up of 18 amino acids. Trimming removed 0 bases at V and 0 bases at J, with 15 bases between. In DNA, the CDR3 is TGTGCCAGCAGTTACTCGATATCTGGTTCCAACTCTGGAAACACCATATATTTT. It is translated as CASSYSISGSNSGNTIYF.

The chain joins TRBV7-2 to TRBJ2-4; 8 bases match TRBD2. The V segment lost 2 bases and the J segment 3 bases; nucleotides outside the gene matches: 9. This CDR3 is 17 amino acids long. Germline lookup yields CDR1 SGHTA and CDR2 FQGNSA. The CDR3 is CASSLFSRGVGKNIQYF. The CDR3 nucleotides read TGTGCCAGCAGCTTATTCTCGCGGGGGGTTGGCAAAAACATTCAGTACTTC.

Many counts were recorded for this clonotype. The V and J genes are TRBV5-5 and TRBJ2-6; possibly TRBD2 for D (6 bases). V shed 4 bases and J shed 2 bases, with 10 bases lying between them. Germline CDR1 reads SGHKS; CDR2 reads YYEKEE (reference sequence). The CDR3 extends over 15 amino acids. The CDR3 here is CASSVGGAGANVLTF. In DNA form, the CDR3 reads TGTGCCAGCAGCGTGGGGGGTGCTGGGGCCAACGTCCTGACTTTC. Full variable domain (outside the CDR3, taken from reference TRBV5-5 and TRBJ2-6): DAGVTQSPTHLIKTRGQQVTLRCSPISGHKSVSWYQQVLGQGPQFIFQYYEKEERGRGNFPDRFSARQFPNYSSELNVNALLLGDSALYLCASSVGGAGANVLTFGAGSRLTVL.

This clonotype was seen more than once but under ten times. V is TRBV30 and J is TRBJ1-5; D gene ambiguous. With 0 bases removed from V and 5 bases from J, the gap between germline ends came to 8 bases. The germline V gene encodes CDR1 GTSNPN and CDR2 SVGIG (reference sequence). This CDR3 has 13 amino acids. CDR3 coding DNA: TGTGCCTGGAGTGTACGAAGGGATCAGCCCCAGCATTTT. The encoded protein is CAWSVRRDQPQHF.

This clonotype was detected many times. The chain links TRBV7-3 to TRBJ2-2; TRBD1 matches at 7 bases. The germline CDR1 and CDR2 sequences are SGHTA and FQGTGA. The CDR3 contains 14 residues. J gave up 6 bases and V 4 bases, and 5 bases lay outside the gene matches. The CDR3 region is CASSSGTGAGELFF. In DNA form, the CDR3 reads TGTGCCAGCAGCTCGGGAACAGGGGCCGGGGAGCTGTTTTTT.

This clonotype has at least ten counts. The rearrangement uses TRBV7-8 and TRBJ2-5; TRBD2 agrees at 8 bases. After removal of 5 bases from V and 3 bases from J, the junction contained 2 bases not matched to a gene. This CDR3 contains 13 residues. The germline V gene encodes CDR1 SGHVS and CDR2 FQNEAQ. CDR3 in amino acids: CASSPLAEETQYF. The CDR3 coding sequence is TGTGCCAGCAGCCCACTAGCGGAAGAGACCCAGTACTTC.

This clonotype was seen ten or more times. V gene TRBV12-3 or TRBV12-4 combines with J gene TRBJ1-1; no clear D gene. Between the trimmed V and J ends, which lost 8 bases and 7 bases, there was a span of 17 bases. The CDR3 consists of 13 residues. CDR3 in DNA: TGTGCCAGCTCTCTAGGGAGGATCGGTGAAGCTTTCTTT. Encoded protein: CASSLGRIGEAFF.

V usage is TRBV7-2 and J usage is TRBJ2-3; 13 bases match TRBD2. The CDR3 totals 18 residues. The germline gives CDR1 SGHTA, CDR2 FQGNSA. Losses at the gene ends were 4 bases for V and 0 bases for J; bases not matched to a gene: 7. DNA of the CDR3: TGTGCCAGCAGCTACGGACTAGCGGGGGTAACTAGCACAGATACGCAGTATTTT. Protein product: CASSYGLAGVTSTDTQYF.

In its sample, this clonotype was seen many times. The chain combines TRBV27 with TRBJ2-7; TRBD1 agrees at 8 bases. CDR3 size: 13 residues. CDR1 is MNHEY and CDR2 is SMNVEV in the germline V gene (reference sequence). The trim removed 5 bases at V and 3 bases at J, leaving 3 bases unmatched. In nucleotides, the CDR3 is TGTGCCAGCAGTAAGGGGACAGGCTACGAGCAGTACTTC. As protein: CASSKGTGYEQYF.

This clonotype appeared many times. In nucleotides, the CDR3 is TGCAGTGCTAGGGTCGGGCAGGGCGGTCGTCAGCCCCAGCATTTT. It encodes CSARVGQGGRQPQHF. The rearrangement joins TRBV20-1 to TRBJ1-5, with D maybe TRBD1 (5 bases). Germline CDR1 is DFQATT and CDR2 is SNEGSKA (reference sequence). There are 15 residues in the CDR3. V lost 3 bases, J lost 6 bases, and 18 bases lay in between.

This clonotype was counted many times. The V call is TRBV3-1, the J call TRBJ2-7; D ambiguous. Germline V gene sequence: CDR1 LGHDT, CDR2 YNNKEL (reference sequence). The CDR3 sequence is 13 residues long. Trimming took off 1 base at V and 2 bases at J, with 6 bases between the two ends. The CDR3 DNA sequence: TGTGCCAGCAGCCAAGTAGGTGCCTACGAGCAGTACTTC. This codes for CASSQVGAYEQYF.

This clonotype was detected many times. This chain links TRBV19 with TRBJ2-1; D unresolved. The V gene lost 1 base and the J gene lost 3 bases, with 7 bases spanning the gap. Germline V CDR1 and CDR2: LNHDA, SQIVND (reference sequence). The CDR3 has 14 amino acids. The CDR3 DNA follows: TGTGCCAGTAGTATAGTGGGCAGCTACAATGAGCAGTTCTTC. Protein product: CASSIVGSYNEQFF.